Listed here are 31 T cell receptor beta chains from one sample, sequenced in a study of cytomegalovirus exposure and HLA in healthy donors. The PCR was carried out with 60 Vbeta primers and 13 Jbeta primers. Clones were read by immunoSEQ multiplex PCR, and TCRdb kept only the in-frame ones, dropping some. This sample has roughly 100,000 clones, with about 83% found just once. Sequencing was done on a sample of PBMCs. These receptors were taken from a man younger than 35 in good health and CMV-seronegative.

V is TRBV4-3 and J is TRBJ2-2; 7 bases map to TRBD1. Trimming at V came to 4 bases and at J to 2 bases, leaving 1 base not matched to a gene. This CDR3 comprises 14 residues. Germline CDR1 is LGHNA and CDR2 is YSLEER. CDR3 loop: CASSRDSNTGELFF. The CDR3, as DNA: TGCGCCAGCAGCCGGGACAGCAACACCGGGGAGCTGTTTTTT.

The chain links TRBV2 to TRBJ2-5; the match to TRBD2 covers 8 bases. The J segment lost 5 bases and the V segment lost 6 bases, leaving 5 bases of the junction unmatched. CDR1 is SNHLY and CDR2 is FYNNEI in the germline V gene. The CDR3 is 13 amino acids. CDR3 amino acids: CASRSGTRETQYF. CDR3 nucleotides: TGTGCCAGCAGATCCGGGACTAGGGAGACCCAGTACTTC.

Many counts were recorded for this clone. The rearrangement links TRBV6-1 to TRBJ2-1; 12 bases align to TRBD2. V trimming: 3 bases; J trimming: 8 bases; junction bases outside the gene matches: 5. The CDR3 loop spans 15 amino acids. CDR1 is MNHNS, CDR2 SASEGT, per germline. The CDR3 loop reads CASSDLAGGFDEQFF. CDR3 DNA sequence: TGTGCCAGCAGTGACCTAGCGGGAGGGTTCGATGAGCAGTTCTTC.

The genes are TRBV9 and TRBJ1-5; D gene uncertain. The CDR3 extends over 13 amino acids. Germline loops: CDR1 SGDLS, CDR2 YYNGEE. The CDR3 nucleotides read TGTGCAGCAGCGTATACCGACCCCCGGCCCCAGCATTTT. Its protein product is CAAAYTDPRPQHF.

V and J are TRBV14 and TRBJ1-2, with D maybe TRBD1 (5 bases). V was cut by 0 bases and J by 7 bases, with 21 bases left in between. CDR1 and CDR2 from the germline V gene are SGHDN and FVKESK. This CDR3 spans 17 amino acids. The CDR3 region is CASSQDGLVGRGAGYTF. The CDR3 coding sequence is TGTGCCAGCAGCCAAGACGGTCTGGTAGGGCGTGGGGCTGGCTACACCTTC.

The chain employs TRBV5-4 and TRBJ2-7; TRBD2 is a possible D gene (6 bases). Trimming cost V 5 bases and J 6 bases, with 9 bases left between them. Per the germline V gene, CDR1 is SGHNT and CDR2 is YYREEE (reference sequence). This CDR3 has 11 residues. CDR3 bases: TGTGCCAGCAGGGGGGAGGTCGAGCAGTACTTC. Amino acids: CASRGEVEQYF.

The chain links TRBV4-3 to TRBJ1-2; D perhaps matches TRBD1 (6 bases). There are 15 residues in the CDR3. Trimming stripped 2 bases from V and 8 bases from J, with 18 bases between. The germline V gene encodes CDR1 LGHNA and CDR2 YSLEER. The CDR3, as DNA: TGCGCCAGCAGCCAAAGTTACAGGGCCATGGGGGGCTACACCTTC. Protein: CASSQSYRAMGGYTF.

This clone was seen only once. The chain carries TRBV7-2 and TRBJ2-7, with 9 positions matching TRBD2. The germline V gene has CDR1 SGHTA and CDR2 FQGNSA. Trimming took 5 bases from V and 3 from J; bases not matched to a gene: 5. The length of the CDR3 is 14 residues. The CDR3, as DNA: TGTGCCAGCAGCCGACTAGCGGAGGGCTACGAGCAGTACTTC. Its translation: CASSRLAEGYEQYF.

The chain carries TRBV7-9 and TRBJ1-1, with D possibly TRBD1 on 6 matching bases. Germline V CDR1 and CDR2: SEHNR, FQNEAQ (reference sequence). CDR3 size: 15 residues. V dropped 0 bases and J dropped 1 base, with 9 bases sitting between them. The DNA for the CDR3 is TGTGCCAGCAGCTTAGCGACGGGACAGAACACTGAAGCTTTCTTT. This encodes CASSLATGQNTEAFF.

This clone was seen more than once but under ten times. V is TRBV5-1 and J is TRBJ1-1; no reliable D call. CDR1 SGHRS and CDR2 YFSETQ come from the germline V gene. The V and J ends lost 2 bases and 0 bases respectively, with 11 bases between them. This CDR3 has 15 amino acids. Here the CDR3 reads CASSLTANMNTEAFF. The CDR3 nucleotides are TGCGCCAGCAGCTTAACAGCTAACATGAACACTGAAGCTTTCTTT. Filled out from reference TRBV5-1 and TRBJ1-1, the complete variable domain reads KAGVTQTPRYLIKTRGQQVTLSCSPISGHRSVSWYQQTPGQGLQFLFEYFSETQRNKGNFPGRFSGRQFSNSRSEMNVSTLELGDSALYLCASSLTANMNTEAFFGQGTRLTVV.

This rearrangement joins TRBV19 to TRBJ2-7, with 12 bases aligning to TRBD2. There are 18 residues in the CDR3. In germline, CDR1 is LNHDA, CDR2 SQIVND (reference sequence). With V trimmed by 5 bases and J by 7 bases, 18 bases remained unmatched. CDR3 coding DNA: TGTGCCAGTAGTCGGGCTCGTCCCTGGACTAGCGGGACCCTGGAGCAGTACTTC. It codes for CASSRARPWTSGTLEQYF.

CDR3 sequence: CASSIDRNYGYTF. In nucleotides, the CDR3 is TGTGCCAGTAGTATCGACAGGAACTATGGCTACACCTTC. V is TRBV19 and J is TRBJ1-2; perhaps TRBD1 as D (6 bases). Germline loops: CDR1 LNHDA, CDR2 SQIVND (reference sequence). The CDR3 loop spans 13 amino acids. V was cut by 3 bases and J by 2 bases, with 7 bases left in between.

The rearrangement links TRBV6-5 to TRBJ1-5, with TRBD1 as a possible D gene (6 bases). Trimming stripped 6 bases from V and 2 bases from J, with 14 bases between. This CDR3 is built from 15 residues. In germline, CDR1 is MNHEY, CDR2 SVGAGI. In nucleotides, the CDR3 is TGTGCCAGCAGCCCACGGGGGGCCGGCAATCAGCCCCAGCATTTT. Encoded protein: CASSPRGAGNQPQHF.

This chain links TRBV7-2 with TRBJ2-2; 12 bases align to TRBD2. In germline, CDR1 is SGHTA, CDR2 FQGNSA. The CDR3 is 16 amino acids. V was clipped by 1 base and J by 6 bases; unmatched bases: 3. CDR3 DNA: TGTGCCAGCAGCTTAGGGCTAGCGGGAGGGCCCGGGGAGCTGTTTTTT. Translation: CASSLGLAGGPGELFF.

Concerning this clone itself: One junction end does not reproduce the germline sequence, and a read error may be involved. The chain joins TRBV7-9 to TRBJ1-2; perhaps TRBD1 as D (5 bases). The CDR3 loop spans 12 amino acids. The germline CDR1 and CDR2 sequences are SEHNR and FQNEAQ (reference sequence). CDR3 protein: CSSSIDSYGYTF. CDR3 sequence (DNA): TGTTCCAGCAGTATAGACAGCTATGGCTACACCTTC.

With respect to this clone: Relative to the germline gene, one junction end is altered; a read error may explain this. This chain joins TRBV7-7 and TRBJ2-3; 10 nucleotides match TRBD2. The germline V gene has CDR1 SSHAT and CDR2 FNYEAQ (reference sequence). This CDR3 comprises 15 residues. CDR3 coding DNA: TGTGCTAGCAGCTTAGCGGGAGGCTCCACAGATACGCAGTATTTT. Protein: CASSLAGGSTDTQYF.

V is TRBV7-9 and J is TRBJ1-1; 10 nucleotides line up with TRBD1. After removal of 5 bases from V and 3 bases from J, the junction contained 3 bases not matched to a gene. The CDR3 runs 14 residues. Germline V lookup: CDR1 SEHNR, CDR2 FQNEAQ (reference sequence). The CDR3 reads CASSAGTGDTEAFF. The CDR3 coding sequence is TGTGCCAGCAGCGCCGGGACAGGGGACACTGAAGCTTTCTTT.

This clone was observed a few times. The chain links TRBV9 to TRBJ1-1, with 8 bases fitting TRBD1. The CDR3 covers 13 residues. CDR1 is SGDLS, CDR2 YYNGEE, per germline. The trim removed 4 bases at V and 3 bases at J, leaving 2 bases unmatched. The CDR3 coding sequence is TGTGCCAGCAGCAAGGACAGGGACACTGAAGCTTTCTTT. Translating it yields CASSKDRDTEAFF.

This rearrangement joins TRBV6-1 to TRBJ1-1, with TRBD1 identical over 9 bases. Per the germline V gene, CDR1 is MNHNS and CDR2 is SASEGT. This CDR3 spans 15 amino acids. The junction had 7 bases not matched to a gene; V was cut back by 3 bases and J by 5 bases. The CDR3 loop is CASSDPGTGSTEAFF. The CDR3 DNA is TGTGCCAGCAGTGACCCCGGGACAGGGAGTACTGAAGCTTTCTTT.

The V gene is TRBV30, the J gene TRBJ2-2; D perhaps matches TRBD2 (6 bases). V lost 0 bases to trimming and J lost 8 bases, with 16 bases between them. The length of the CDR3 is 15 residues. Germline loops: CDR1 GTSNPN, CDR2 SVGIG (reference sequence). The CDR3 reads CAWSVDSREEGELFF. CDR3 coding DNA: TGTGCCTGGAGTGTAGACTCGAGGGAGGAGGGGGAGCTGTTTTTT.

This clone was seen a few times. The V and J genes are TRBV19 and TRBJ1-1; possibly TRBD1 for D (6 bases). The V end was cut by 4 bases, the J end by 3 bases, with 30 bases between. CDR1 is LNHDA, CDR2 SQIVND, per germline (reference sequence). The CDR3 has 20 residues. CDR3 sequence (DNA): TGTGCCAGTAGTACTGTACGCGGACAGATCCGACGCGTTACCTACACTGAAGCTTTCTTT. Translating it yields CASSTVRGQIRRVTYTEAFF.

Comments on this clone: Other DNA sequences within the sample encode an identical CDR3. The rearrangement uses TRBV4-3 and TRBJ1-3, with D perhaps TRBD1 (5 bases). V was pared by 0 bases and J by 8 bases, with 11 bases between. Germline V gene sequence: CDR1 LGHNA, CDR2 YSLEER. The CDR3 extends over 14 amino acids. The CDR3 region has the DNA TGCGCCAGCAGCCAAGATCGGTGGGGCTACACCATATATTTT. Its protein is CASSQDRWGYTIYF.

This sequence joins TRBV5-4 and TRBJ2-2; TRBD2 matches at 7 bases. CDR1 is SGHNT, CDR2 YYREEE, per germline (reference sequence). The CDR3 has 17 amino acids. V shed 0 bases and J 2 bases; nucleotides not matched to a gene: 7. The CDR3 region is CASSLEGLAVNTGELFF. In DNA form, the CDR3 reads TGTGCCAGCAGCTTGGAAGGTCTAGCGGTCAACACCGGGGAGCTGTTTTTT.

The chain uses TRBV2 and TRBJ1-6; perhaps TRBD1 as D (5 bases). Trimming shortened V by 1 base and J by 7 bases, and 14 bases separated the two germline ends. From germline, CDR1 is SNHLY and CDR2 FYNNEI. The CDR3 contains 16 residues. The CDR3 reads CASSEGSRTMNSPLHF. The CDR3 nucleotides read TGTGCCAGCAGTGAAGGATCAAGGACAATGAATTCACCCCTCCACTTT.

The J gene is TRBJ1-2, the V gene TRBV18, with 10 bases lining up with TRBD1. The CDR3 spans 14 residues. Germline V lookup: CDR1 KGHSH, CDR2 LQKENI. Trimming removed 2 bases from V and 4 bases from J; junction bases left unmatched: 1. CDR3 loop: CASSPGQGVYGYTF. CDR3 in DNA: TGTGCCAGCTCACCAGGACAGGGGGTCTATGGCTACACCTTC.

The rearrangement uses TRBV6-5 and TRBJ1-4; D uncertain. The CDR3 is 14 amino acids. Germline V gives CDR1 MNHEY, CDR2 SVGAGI. Trimming removed 4 bases at V and 0 bases at J, with 6 bases between. The CDR3 DNA reads as TGTGCCAGCAGTTGGAGTGCAACTAATGAAAAACTGTTTTTT. Its protein is CASSWSATNEKLFF.

This sequence joins TRBV9 and TRBJ2-5; 7 bases fit TRBD1. TRBJ2-7 matches the DNA end more closely, so the J call is doubtful. CDR1 is SGDLS and CDR2 is YYNGEE in the germline V gene. This CDR3 comprises 15 residues. The CDR3 sequence: CASSVSDTGAYEQYF. The CDR3 nucleotides read TGTGCCAGCAGCGTTTCTGACACAGGGGCCTACGAGCAGTACTTC.

The CDR3 DNA reads TGTGCCAGCAGCTTAGAGGCGGGGATCTACACAGATACGCAGTATTTT. Its protein is CASSLEAGIYTDTQYF. This sequence joins TRBV11-2 and TRBJ2-3; the D gene is possibly TRBD2 (6 bases). Per germline, CDR1 SGHAT and CDR2 FQNNGV. Trimming shortened V by 0 bases and J by 2 bases, and 12 bases separated the two germline ends. The CDR3 sequence is 16 residues long.

This chain connects TRBV6-4 to TRBJ2-3, with 11 bases aligning to TRBD2. The germline gives CDR1 MRHNA, CDR2 SNTAGT. Unmatched junction bases numbered 2, after V lost 2 bases and J lost 7 bases. The CDR3 is 14 amino acids. The CDR3 sequence is CASSDLAGGYTQYF. The CDR3 nucleotides read TGTGCCAGCAGTGACCTAGCGGGAGGCTATACGCAGTATTTT.

This clone showed up just once. This chain links TRBV7-2 with TRBJ2-3; D perhaps matches TRBD2 (6 bases). The germline V gene encodes CDR1 SGHTA and CDR2 FQGNSA. With 6 bases removed from V and 4 bases from J, the gap between germline ends came to 14 bases. The CDR3 consists of 14 residues. CDR3 in DNA: TGTGCCAGCAGTGTCCGGAGGGCCCCAGATACGCAGTATTTT. Translated, it gives CASSVRRAPDTQYF.

The chain couples TRBV5-4 to TRBJ2-5; TRBD2 matches 9 bases. The DNA end is a closer match to TRBJ2-7, so the J assignment may be wrong. In germline, CDR1 is SGHNT, CDR2 YYREEE (reference sequence). This CDR3 contains 17 residues. The CDR3 sequence: CASSLAGAGGSSYEQYF. CDR3 bases: TGTGCCAGCAGCTTGGCGGGGGCGGGAGGGTCCTCCTACGAGCAGTACTTC.